A single sample is the source of the 17 T cell receptor beta chains below, sequenced in a study of sequential checkpoint blockade in melanoma. Treatment: randomized to nivolumab then ipilimumab (arm A) or the reverse (arm B). Profiling relied on immunoSEQ multiplex PCR, and the TCRdb table lists in-frame clones only, not all of them. The sample holds some 20,000 clones, about 83% seen once. This specimen was CD8+ T cells sorted from blood (inferred from file names), taken from a patient given nivolumab and ipilimumab in sequence. The receptor set was obtained from a human donor with melanoma.

This clone was seen more than once but under ten times. DNA of the CDR3: TGTGCAAGTCGCTTAGGGTCAGGGGGTCTCGATGAAAAACTGTTTTTT. This sequence encodes CASRLGSGGLDEKLFF. The chain recombines TRBV12-2 with TRBJ1-4; the table's D call of TRBD1 was not tested on the DNA. TRBV12-2 is given as a pseudogene. This CDR3 is built from 16 residues.

This chain joins TRBV7-2 and TRBJ2-7, with a weak D call TRBD2 (6 bases). The germline V gene has CDR1 SGHTA and CDR2 FQGNSA. Trimming cost V 5 bases and J 0 bases, with 14 bases left between them. The CDR3 is 15 residues long. The DNA for the CDR3 is TGTGCCAGCAGCCAGGACTATCGGGCCTCCTACGAGCAGTACTTC. Translated: CASSQDYRASYEQYF.

To note about this clone: The CDR3 end shows no conserved phenylalanine or tryptophan, and so a read error is likely. The chain links TRBV5-6 to TRBJ1-2, with 7 bases matching TRBD1. The CDR3 loop spans 17 amino acids. V shed 0 bases, J shed 5 bases, and the junction held 13 bases outside the gene matches. Germline values: CDR1 SGHDT, CDR2 YYEEEE. CDR3 nucleotide sequence: TGTGCCAGCAGCTTGGGGCTTCGACGATACAGGGGATATGGCTACACCTCC. Protein sequence: CASSLGLRRYRGYGYTS.

The chain employs TRBV9 and TRBJ2-7, with D maybe TRBD1 (6 bases). The CDR3 spans 14 residues. V was trimmed by 4 bases and J by 4 bases, leaving 15 bases between them. Germline values: CDR1 SGDLS, CDR2 YYNGEE. CDR3 bases: TGTGCCAGCAGCCCAAAGGACAGATATTACGAGCAGTACTTC. Translating it yields CASSPKDRYYEQYF.

In this sample, this clone turned up a few times. V and J are TRBV19 and TRBJ1-5; no clear D. Germline V gives CDR1 LNHDA, CDR2 SQIVND (reference sequence). The CDR3 runs to 15 residues. Trimming removed 3 bases from V and 5 bases from J, with 14 bases in between. The CDR3: CASSISHGVYQPQHF. The CDR3 DNA follows: TGTGCCAGTAGTATTTCTCATGGAGTGTATCAGCCCCAGCATTTT.

The chain recombines TRBV10-3 with TRBJ2-7, with a weak D call TRBD2 (5 bases). Germline V gene data show CDR1 as ENHRY and CDR2 as SYGVKD. Trimming took 3 bases from V and 0 from J, leaving 15 bases between them. There are 16 residues in the CDR3. The CDR3, as DNA: TGTGCCATCAGTGACACCCGGACTTCCAACTCCTACGAGCAGTACTTC. Encoded protein: CAISDTRTSNSYEQYF.

The chain carries TRBV7-8 and TRBJ2-5; TRBD1 agrees at 7 bases. Losses at the gene ends were 5 bases for V and 1 base for J; bases not matched to a gene: 7. The CDR3 has 15 amino acids. Germline V gene sequence: CDR1 SGHVS, CDR2 FQNEAQ. The CDR3 nucleotides read TGTGCCAGCAGCCCTTGGGGACAGATCCAAGAGACCCAGTACTTC. It is translated as CASSPWGQIQETQYF.

This clone came up once. The CDR3 region has the DNA TGTGCCAGCGATCCCGGGACAGGGGTAATCTATGGCTACACCTTC. Translating it yields CASDPGTGVIYGYTF. V usage is TRBV19 and J usage is TRBJ1-2; 10 bases align to TRBD1. The germline CDR1 and CDR2 sequences are LNHDA and SQIVND (reference sequence). CDR3 length equals 15 residues. V was pared by 9 bases and J by 4 bases, with 11 bases of the junction left unmatched. Filled out from reference TRBV19 and TRBJ1-2, the complete variable domain reads DGGITQSPKYLFRKEGQNVTLSCEQNLNHDAMYWYRQDPGQGLRLIYYSQIVNDFQKGDIAEGYSVSREKKESFPLTVTSAQKNPTAFYLCASDPGTGVIYGYTFGSGTRLTVV.

This chain uses TRBV27 with TRBJ1-1, with no clear D. From germline, CDR1 is MNHEY and CDR2 SMNVEV (reference sequence). The CDR3 length is 11 residues. The V end was cut by 3 bases, the J end by 5 bases, with 4 bases between. This chain's CDR3 is CASSFGTEAFF. In DNA form, the CDR3 reads TGTGCCAGCAGTTTCGGGACTGAAGCTTTCTTT.

This clone was seen a handful of times. This chain uses TRBV11-2 with TRBJ1-3; D unresolved. Per the germline V gene, CDR1 is SGHAT and CDR2 is FQNNGV. This CDR3 has 14 residues. Trimming took off 0 bases at V and 3 bases at J, with 6 bases between the two ends. This CDR3 reads CASSLEGDGNTIYF. DNA of the CDR3: TGTGCCAGCAGCTTAGAAGGAGATGGAAACACCATATATTTT.

This clone has a single count. The V call is TRBV5-6, the J call TRBJ2-7, with D perhaps TRBD1 (6 bases). The CDR3 is 16 amino acids. The germline V and J ends were trimmed by 2 bases and 2 bases, with 17 bases remaining between them. Germline loops: CDR1 SGHDT, CDR2 YYEEEE. This CDR3 reads CASSFDGTLTTYEQYF. Here the CDR3 DNA reads TGTGCCAGCAGCTTCGACGGGACACTTACCACCTACGAGCAGTACTTC.

This clone was detected once. The chain employs TRBV9 and TRBJ1-1, with D perhaps matching TRBD1 (5 bases). V shed 3 bases and J shed 5 bases, with 11 bases lying between them. The CDR3 is 13 amino acids. Germline CDR1 is SGDLS and CDR2 is YYNGEE. The CDR3 reads CASSAGSYTEAFF. In DNA form, the CDR3 reads TGTGCCAGCAGCGCAGGGTCCTATACTGAAGCTTTCTTT.

The V and J genes are TRBV28 and TRBJ2-5; 8 positions agree with TRBD2. CDR1 is MDHEN, CDR2 SYDVKM, per germline. Unmatched junction bases numbered 8, after V lost 5 bases and J lost 3 bases. The CDR3 has 15 residues. CDR3 residues: CASSGGLGTKETQYF. In DNA, the CDR3 is TGTGCCAGCAGTGGGGGACTAGGGACGAAAGAGACCCAGTACTTC.

In nucleotides, the CDR3 is TGTGCCAGCAGCCGGGGGACAGTTGGGGTCCAAGAGACCCAGTACTTC. It yields the protein CASSRGTVGVQETQYF. This chain joins TRBV5-8 and TRBJ2-5; D is possibly TRBD1 (7 bases). The CDR3 loop spans 16 amino acids. Germline loops: CDR1 SGHTS, CDR2 YDEGEE. Trimming took off 4 bases at V and 1 base at J, with 17 bases between the two ends.

The chain carries TRBV2 and TRBJ1-2; D is unclear. This CDR3 contains 16 residues. Germline assignment: CDR1 SNHLY and CDR2 FYNNEI. Trimming removed 5 bases from V and 2 bases from J, with 18 bases in between. CDR3 coding DNA: TGTGCCAGCAGTCCTCCCGCCGGGTCTTTAAACTATGGCTACACCTTC. This translates into CASSPPAGSLNYGYTF.

The V call is TRBV30, the J call TRBJ1-1, with unresolved D. Germline-derived CDR1 and CDR2 are GTSNPN and SVGIG (reference sequence). CDR3 length equals 15 residues. V lost 3 bases and J lost 5, with 19 bases in between. CDR3 DNA sequence: TGTGCCTGGAGCCCCGGGATCGGCACCCGAACTGAAGCTTTCTTT. Amino acid sequence: CAWSPGIGTRTEAFF.

The chain has TRBV25-1 and TRBJ1-1; 10 bases are shared with TRBD1. The CDR3 extends over 14 amino acids. J lost 6 bases, V lost 4 bases, and 5 bases had no gene match. The V gene's germline CDR1 is MGHDK and CDR2 SYGVNS. The CDR3 DNA is TGTGCCAGCAGTGCCTGGGACAGGGGTTCTGAAGCTTTCTTT. Its protein is CASSAWDRGSEAFF.